This T cell receptor beta chain was recorded in a study of T cell responses to AZD1222 COVID-19 vaccine. Findings and caveats of the study: The reported proportion of spike-specific TCRs targeting unmutated variant regions was nearly half. Spike-specific TCR breadth and depth both grew after two AZD1222 doses.

TCRdb's copy holds only in-frame clones and misses some; the assay was immunoSEQ multiplex PCR. The data contain 90,000 to 130,000 clones, 88% of them singletons. Between the trimmed V and J ends, which lost 6 bases and 8 bases, there was a span of 14 bases. CDR3 size: 14 residues. Germline CDR1 is MNHNY and CDR2 is SVGAGI (reference sequence). With respect to this clone: Its antigen is as yet unknown.

Sequenced material: peripheral blood, taken on day 0 of AZD1222 vaccination. The chain joins TRBV6-6 to TRBJ1-6; D not resolved. This sequence was found in an adult in good health. CDR3 in DNA: TGTGCCAGCAGCGGGAGTCCGGTGGATTCACCCCTCCACTTT. Translation gives CASSGSPVDSPLHF.